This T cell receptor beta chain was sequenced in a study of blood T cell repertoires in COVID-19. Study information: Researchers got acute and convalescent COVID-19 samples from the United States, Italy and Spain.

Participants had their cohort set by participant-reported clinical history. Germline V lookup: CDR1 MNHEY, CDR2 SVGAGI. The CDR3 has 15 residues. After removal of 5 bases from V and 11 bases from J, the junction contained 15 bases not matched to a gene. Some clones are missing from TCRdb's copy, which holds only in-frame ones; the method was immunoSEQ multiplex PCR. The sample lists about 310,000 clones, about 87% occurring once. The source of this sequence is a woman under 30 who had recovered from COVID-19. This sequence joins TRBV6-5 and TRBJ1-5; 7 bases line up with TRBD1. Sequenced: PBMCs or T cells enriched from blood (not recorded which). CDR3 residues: CASSNTGQAHSAQHF. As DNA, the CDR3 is TGTGCCAGCAGTAACACAGGACAGGCCCATTCGGCCCAGCATTTT.